This T cell receptor beta chain stems from a study of T cell responses to AZD1222 COVID-19 vaccine. Study-wide background: It was second doses at about 4 or about 12 weeks that were pooled.

This table comes from immunoSEQ multiplex PCR, and its TCRdb copy is limited to in-frame clones, with some not included. Altogether 100,000 to 150,000 clones are present, 88% being singletons, with the ten largest covering around 8%. Findings and limits, study-wide: Repertoires were obtained only post-peak T cell response. Spike was spanned by vaccine-associated CD4 TCRs, with dominance at 160-218 and 743-854.

As to this clone: Its antigen is as yet unknown.

CDR1 and CDR2 from the germline V gene are SEHNR and FQNEAQ (reference sequence). Trimming removed 5 bases from V and 6 bases from J, with 11 bases in between. CDR3 length: 13 residues. This clonotype was obtained from an adult in good health. This sample comprised peripheral blood, obtained on day 0 of AZD1222 vaccination. The chain is built from TRBV7-9 and TRBJ2-1; the D gene is possibly TRBD1 (6 bases). The CDR3: CASSTYRANEQFF. The DNA for the CDR3 is TGTGCCAGCAGCACTTACAGGGCCAATGAGCAGTTCTTC. Complete variable domain (other parts from reference TRBV7-9 and TRBJ2-1): DTGVSQNPRHKITKRGQNVTFRCDPISEHNRLYWYRQTLGQGPEFLTYFQNEAQLEKSRLLSDRFSAERPKGSFSTLEIQRTEQGDSAMYLCASSTYRANEQFFGPGTRLTVL.